The clone carrying this T cell receptor beta chain was detected once. This entry is derived from a study of blood T cell repertoires in COVID-19. Background on the study: COVID-19 samples collected from the United States, Italy and Spain covered acute and convalescent phases.

Residents of over 20 US areas, aged about 18 to 89 years, made up the participants. The CDR3 has 15 amino acids. The germline V gene encodes CDR1 SGHTA and CDR2 FQGNSA. V lost 3 bases, J lost 4 bases, and 4 bases stayed unmatched. Authors' analysis steps: Counts of nucleated cells, estimated from reference gene primer amplification, were obtained. The assay was immunoSEQ multiplex PCR, and TCRdb's table has in-frame clones only and misses some. Clone size and V and J calls were adopted from that table, with D and trimming inferred from the DNA. Here the sample spans 45,000 to 55,000 clones, about 72% being singletons.

The TCR sequence derives from a woman aged 50 to 60 with acute COVID-19. The source material was PBMCs or T cells enriched from blood (not recorded which). The chain uses TRBV7-2 and TRBJ1-2; 11 nucleotides line up with TRBD1. The CDR3 DNA is TGTGCCAGCAGCTTGGGGACAGGGGGATTCTATGGCTACACCTTC. Translation: CASSLGTGGFYGYTF.